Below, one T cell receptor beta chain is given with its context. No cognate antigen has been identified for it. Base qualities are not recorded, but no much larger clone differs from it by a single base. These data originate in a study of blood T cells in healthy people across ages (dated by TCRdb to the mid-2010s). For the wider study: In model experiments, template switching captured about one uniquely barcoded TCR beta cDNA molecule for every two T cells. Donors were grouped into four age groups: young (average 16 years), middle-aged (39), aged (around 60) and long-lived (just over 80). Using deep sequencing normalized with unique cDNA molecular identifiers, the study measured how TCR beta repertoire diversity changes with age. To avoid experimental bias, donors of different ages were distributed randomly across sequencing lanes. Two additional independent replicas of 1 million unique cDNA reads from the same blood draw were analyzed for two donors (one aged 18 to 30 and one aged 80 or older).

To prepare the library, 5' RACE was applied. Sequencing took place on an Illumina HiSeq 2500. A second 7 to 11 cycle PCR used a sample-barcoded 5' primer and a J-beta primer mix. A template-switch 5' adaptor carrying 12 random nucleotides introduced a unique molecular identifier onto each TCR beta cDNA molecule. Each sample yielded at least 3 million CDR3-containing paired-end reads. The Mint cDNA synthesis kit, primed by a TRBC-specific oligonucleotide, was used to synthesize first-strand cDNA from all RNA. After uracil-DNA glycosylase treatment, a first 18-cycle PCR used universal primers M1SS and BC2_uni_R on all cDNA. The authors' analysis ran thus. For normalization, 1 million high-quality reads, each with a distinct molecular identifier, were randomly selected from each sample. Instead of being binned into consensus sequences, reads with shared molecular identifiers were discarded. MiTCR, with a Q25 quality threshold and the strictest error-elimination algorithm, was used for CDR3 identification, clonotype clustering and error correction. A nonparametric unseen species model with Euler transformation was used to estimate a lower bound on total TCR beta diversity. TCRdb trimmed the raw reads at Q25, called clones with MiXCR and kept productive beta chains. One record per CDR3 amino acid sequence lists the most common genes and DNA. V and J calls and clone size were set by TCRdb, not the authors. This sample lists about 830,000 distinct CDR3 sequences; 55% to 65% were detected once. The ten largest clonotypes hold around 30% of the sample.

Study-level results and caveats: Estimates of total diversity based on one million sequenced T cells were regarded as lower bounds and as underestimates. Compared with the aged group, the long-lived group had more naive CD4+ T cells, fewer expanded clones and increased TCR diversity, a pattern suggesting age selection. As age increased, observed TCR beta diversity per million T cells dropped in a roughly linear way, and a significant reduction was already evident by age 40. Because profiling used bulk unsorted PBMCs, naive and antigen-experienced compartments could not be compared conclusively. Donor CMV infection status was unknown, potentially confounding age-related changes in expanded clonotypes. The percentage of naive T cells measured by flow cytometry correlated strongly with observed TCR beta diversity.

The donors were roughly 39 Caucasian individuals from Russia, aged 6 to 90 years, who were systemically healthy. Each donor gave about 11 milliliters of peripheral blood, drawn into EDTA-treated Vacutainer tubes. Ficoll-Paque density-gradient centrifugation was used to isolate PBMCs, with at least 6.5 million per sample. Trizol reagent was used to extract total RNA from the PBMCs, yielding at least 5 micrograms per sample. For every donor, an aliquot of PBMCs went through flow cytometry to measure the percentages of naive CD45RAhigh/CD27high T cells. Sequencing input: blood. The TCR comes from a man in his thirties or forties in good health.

The CDR3 here reads CASNAGGTDTQYF. The nucleotide sequence reads TGTGCCAGCAACGCGGGGGGCACAGATACGCAGTATTTT. The chain links TRBV27 with TRBJ2-3; the junction holds 7 bases that match TRBD2. V has 7 bases trimmed and J has 1 base trimmed; junction bases matching no gene number 2. The CDR3 numbers 13 residues from cysteine through phenylalanine. Only the CDR3 portion is preserved as DNA: 39 bases, with reading frame beginning at the first base. CDR1 MNHEY and CDR2 SMNVEV were looked up in the germline V gene (reference sequence).